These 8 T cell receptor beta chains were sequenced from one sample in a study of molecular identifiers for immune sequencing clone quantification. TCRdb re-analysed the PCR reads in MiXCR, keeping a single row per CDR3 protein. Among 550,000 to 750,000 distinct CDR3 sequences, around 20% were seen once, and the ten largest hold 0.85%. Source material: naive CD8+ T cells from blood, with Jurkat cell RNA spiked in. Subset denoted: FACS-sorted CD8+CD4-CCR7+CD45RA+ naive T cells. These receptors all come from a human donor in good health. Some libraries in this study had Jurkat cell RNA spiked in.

The CDR3 DNA follows: TGTGCCAGCAGTGAAGGGACAGCCAGCAATCAGCCCCAGCATTTT. It yields the protein CASSEGTASNQPQHF. The V and J genes are TRBV25-1 and TRBJ1-5; TRBD1 matches at 7 bases. The CDR3 consists of 15 residues. Germline V gene sequence: CDR1 MGHDK, CDR2 SYGVNS. Trimming cost V 2 bases and J 1 base; bases outside gene matches: 2.

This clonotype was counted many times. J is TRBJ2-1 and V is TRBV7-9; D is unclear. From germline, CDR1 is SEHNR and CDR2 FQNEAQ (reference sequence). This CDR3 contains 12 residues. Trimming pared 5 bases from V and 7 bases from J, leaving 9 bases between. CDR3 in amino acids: CASSAHSNEQFF. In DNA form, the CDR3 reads TGTGCCAGCAGCGCCCACAGTAATGAGCAGTTCTTC.

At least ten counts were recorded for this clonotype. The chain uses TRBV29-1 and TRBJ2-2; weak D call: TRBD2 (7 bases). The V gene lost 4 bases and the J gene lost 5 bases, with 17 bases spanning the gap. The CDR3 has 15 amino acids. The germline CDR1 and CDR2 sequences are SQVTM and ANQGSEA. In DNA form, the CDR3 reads TGCAGCGTTGTCCTCCGGGGGGCGCAAACCGGGGAGCTGTTTTTT. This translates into CSVVLRGAQTGELFF.

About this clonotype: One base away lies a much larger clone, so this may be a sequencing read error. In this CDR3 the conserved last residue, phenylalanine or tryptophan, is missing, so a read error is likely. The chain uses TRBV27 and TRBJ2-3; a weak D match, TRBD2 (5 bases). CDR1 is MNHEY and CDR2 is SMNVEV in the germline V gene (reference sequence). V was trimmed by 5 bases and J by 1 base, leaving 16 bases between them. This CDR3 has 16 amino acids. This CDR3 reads CASSTLLVSGTDTQYS. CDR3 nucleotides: TGTGCCAGCAGTACCCTACTAGTATCTGGCACAGATACGCAGTATTCT.

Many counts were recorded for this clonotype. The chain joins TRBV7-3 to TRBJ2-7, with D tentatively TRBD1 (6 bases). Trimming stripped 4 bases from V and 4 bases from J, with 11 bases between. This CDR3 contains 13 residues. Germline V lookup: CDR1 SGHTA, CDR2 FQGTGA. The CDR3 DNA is TGTGCCAGCAGCTCCGGGACACAGTACGAGCAGTACTTC. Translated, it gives CASSSGTQYEQYF.

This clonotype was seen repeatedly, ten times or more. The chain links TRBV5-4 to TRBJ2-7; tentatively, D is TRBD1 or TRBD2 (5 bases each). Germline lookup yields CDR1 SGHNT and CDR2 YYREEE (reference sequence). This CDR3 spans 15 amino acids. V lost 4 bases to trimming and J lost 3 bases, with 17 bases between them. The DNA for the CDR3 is TGTGCCAGCAGCGCACCGGGACCCCCAGACTACGAGCAGTACTTC. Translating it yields CASSAPGPPDYEQYF.

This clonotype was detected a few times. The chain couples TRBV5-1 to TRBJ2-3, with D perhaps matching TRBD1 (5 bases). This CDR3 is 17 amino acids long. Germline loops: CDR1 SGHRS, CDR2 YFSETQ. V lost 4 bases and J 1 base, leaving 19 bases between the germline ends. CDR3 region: CASSEEDRTPGTDTQYF. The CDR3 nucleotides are TGCGCCAGCAGCGAGGAAGACAGAACCCCAGGCACAGATACGCAGTATTTT.

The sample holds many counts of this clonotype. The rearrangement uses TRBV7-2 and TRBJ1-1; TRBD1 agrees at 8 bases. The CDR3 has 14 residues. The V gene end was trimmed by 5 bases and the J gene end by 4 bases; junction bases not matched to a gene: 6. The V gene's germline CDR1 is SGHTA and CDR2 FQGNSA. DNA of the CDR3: TGTGCCAGCAGCCCCTGGACAGGGAGCACTGAAGCTTTCTTT. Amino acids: CASSPWTGSTEAFF.